The rows below give T cell receptor beta chains drawn from one sample of a study of T-cell reconstitution after alpha-beta-depleted transplantation in children. A single record per CDR3 protein comes from TCRdb applying MiXCR to the PCR reads. The sample yields around 200,000 distinct CDR3 sequences, 11% seen once. Specimen: PBMCs, collected before TCRalphabeta/CD19-depleted stem cell transplant. The receptor set was obtained from a child less than two years old with acute myeloid leukemia, due to receive a stem cell transplant. The CDR3 runs from the conserved cysteine through the conserved F or W. The D gene is left open where the match is weak. The size field is filled for only some rows; it gives once, few, many or a size class.

D,size,V,J,DNA,CDR3
NA,many,TRBV28,TRBJ2-7,TGTGCCAGCACAGAGCCGAGCTCCTACGAGCAGTACTTC,CASTEPSSYEQYF
TRBD2,few,TRBV4-3,TRBJ2-3,TGCGCCAGCAGCCCTCTGGGGGGAGGGGATACGCAGTATTTT,CASSPLGGGDTQYF
NA,many,TRBV5-1,TRBJ2-2,TGCGCCAGCAGCTTGCAGGGGAGCACCGGGGAGCTGTTTTTT,CASSLQGSTGELFF
NA,NA,TRBV28,TRBJ1-5,TGTGCCAGCAATCTGAGTACCGGGCGCCTATATCCCCAGCATTTT,CASNLSTGRLYPQHF
NA,many,TRBV7-9,TRBJ2-1,TGTGCCAGCAGCGCTCGACTAGTCCCGAGGCAAGGCAATGAGCAGTTCTTC,CASSARLVPRQGNEQFF
NA,many,TRBV10-3,TRBJ1-2,TGTGCCATCAGTGAGTCGCCAGGGAGGGTCGGCTACACCTTC,CAISESPGRVGYTF
NA,many,TRBV4-2,TRBJ2-3,TGTGCCAGCAGCCAAGAGTGGACGGGCGCAGATACGCAGTATTTT,CASSQEWTGADTQYF
NA,many,TRBV28,TRBJ1-5,TGTGCCAGCAGTTTCGAGGCTAATCAGCCCCAGCATTTT,CASSFEANQPQHF
TRBD1,many,TRBV10-3,TRBJ2-7,TGTGCCATCACCAGACAGGGAACCTACGAGCAGTACTTC,CAITRQGTYEQYF
NA,many,TRBV5-1,TRBJ2-1,TGCGCCAGCAGCTCGGCGGCTGGCAATGAGCAGTTCTTC,CASSSAAGNEQFF
NA,many,TRBV6-2/TRBV6-3,TRBJ2-1,TGTGCCAGCAGGGAGGGGAGGAGTGTTCTAGATTCCAATGAGCAGTTCTTC,CASREGRSVLDSNEQFF
NA,many,TRBV20-1,TRBJ2-3,TGCAGTGCTCTCTGGAGGGGGGGCGCAGATACGCAGTATTTT,CSALWRGGADTQYF
TRBD1,NA,TRBV5-1,TRBJ1-2,TGCGCCAGCCAAGACAGGGTGGGCGGCTACACCTTC,CASQDRVGGYTF
NA,few,TRBV20-1,TRBJ2-7,TGCAGTGCTAGTGCAGCGGGTATCTCCTACGAGCAGTACTTC,CSASAAGISYEQYF
NA,many,TRBV4-1,TRBJ1-5,TGCGCCAGCAGCCAAGCACGGTTACAGCCCCAGCATTTT,CASSQARLQPQHF
NA,many,TRBV29-1,TRBJ2-7,TGCAGCACCAAAAAGGGGGATAGCTACGAGCAGTACTTC,CSTKKGDSYEQYF
TRBD1,many,TRBV5-6,TRBJ2-7,TGTGCCAGCAGCGCTGACAGGGTAGAGTACTTC,CASSADRVEYF
TRBD1,few,TRBV19,TRBJ2-7,TGTGCCAGTAGTCCAACAGGGGGCGCGGTGTCCTACGAGCAGTACTTC,CASSPTGGAVSYEQYF
TRBD2,many,TRBV5-1,TRBJ2-1,TGCGCCAGCAGCTTGCCTAGCGGGGGGATCCCCCTTGGATACAATGAGCAGTTCTTC,CASSLPSGGIPLGYNEQFF
TRBD1,many,TRBV20-1,TRBJ2-7,TGCAGTGCTGATCTCGGACAGGTCGGGAACGAGCAGTACTTC,CSADLGQVGNEQYF
TRBD2,many,TRBV6-5,TRBJ2-1,TGTGCCAGCAGTTACGAAACGGGACTAGCGGGAGGGCCCTATGAGCAGTTCTTC,CASSYETGLAGGPYEQFF
NA,many,TRBV7-9,TRBJ2-3,TGTGCCAGCAGAATACAGGGTTTCGTGCATTACACAGATACGCAGTATTTT,CASRIQGFVHYTDTQYF
NA,many,TRBV20-1,TRBJ2-5,TGCAGTGCCATGACCCTGCAAGAGACCCAGTACTTC,CSAMTLQETQYF
NA,NA,TRBV11-2,TRBJ2-7,TGTGCCAGCCTTGGGGCAGGTCCACCAGACCAGCAATACTTC,CASLGAGPPDQQYF
NA,many,TRBV3-1,TRBJ2-7,TGTGCCAGCAGCCGCGGGGCTGTTATCTACGAGCAGTACTTC,CASSRGAVIYEQYF
NA,few,TRBV21-1,TRBJ2-6,TGTGCCAGCAGCAAACTGTTGGTTAGCAGTTCGGACGTCCTGACTTTC,CASSKLLVSSSDVLTF
NA,NA,TRBV4-1,TRBJ2-1,TGCGCCGGCAGCCAACCGGCGAGGACGGCCTACAATGAGCAGTTCTTC,CAGSQPARTAYNEQFF
TRBD2,many,TRBV28,TRBJ2-7,TGTGCCAGCCGAAAAATCGGGGGAGGGCCCAGCTACGAGCAGTACTTC,CASRKIGGGPSYEQYF
TRBD2,many,TRBV2,TRBJ2-7,TGTGCCAGCAAGGGACTAGGTGGCGAGCAGTACTTC,CASKGLGGEQYF
NA,many,TRBV20-1,TRBJ2-3,TGCAGTGCCGCAAATCCGCCAGATACGCAGTATTTT,CSAANPPDTQYF